These 12 T cell receptor beta chains were all obtained from the same sample, sequenced in a study of T-cell reconstitution after alpha-beta-depleted transplantation in children. It was with unique molecular identifiers that the TCRbeta library was prepared. TCRdb re-called the PCR reads through MiXCR, storing one row per CDR3 protein. The sample has hundreds of thousands of distinct CDR3 sequences; around 16% are singletons. This specimen consisted of PBMCs from the stem cell graft donor, obtained from the stem cell graft. The receptors derive from a human donor who donated a stem cell graft to a child with acute myeloid leukemia.

This clonotype was counted at least ten times. The V call is TRBV20-1, the J call TRBJ2-5; the D call may be TRBD1 or TRBD2 (5 bases each). The CDR3 length is 16 residues. CDR1 and CDR2 (germline): DFQATT, SNEGSKA (reference sequence). V lost 0 bases and J lost 0, with 14 bases in between. CDR3 sequence reads: CSARDFQTGHQETQYF. The DNA of the CDR3 is TGCAGTGCTAGAGATTTTCAGACGGGGCACCAAGAGACCCAGTACTTC.

The chain carries TRBV27 and TRBJ1-4; 9 bases are a match to TRBD1. V lost 2 bases and J lost 10; bases outside the gene matches: 8. The CDR3 totals 15 residues. CDR1 and CDR2 from the germline V gene are MNHEY and SMNVEV (reference sequence). The CDR3 coding sequence is TGTGCCAGCAGTTTAACCGGGACAGGGTACTCAAAACTGTTTTTT. This gives the protein CASSLTGTGYSKLFF.

This clonotype has at least ten counts. The chain recombines TRBV7-2 with TRBJ1-1, with D possibly being TRBD1 (6 bases). V was trimmed by 5 bases and J by 6 bases, leaving 13 bases between them. The CDR3 has 13 amino acids. The germline V gene has CDR1 SGHTA and CDR2 FQGNSA. The CDR3 here is CASSQQGISEAFF. The CDR3 DNA reads as TGTGCCAGCAGCCAGCAGGGGATCTCTGAAGCTTTCTTT.

The chain uses TRBV11-2 and TRBJ2-1; 12 bases agree with TRBD2. The CDR3 runs 18 residues. Germline-derived CDR1 and CDR2 are SGHAT and FQNNGV. The J segment lost 0 bases and the V segment lost 1 base, leaving 4 bases of the junction unmatched. The CDR3 bases are TGTGCCAGCAGCTTAGTACTAGCGGGGGGCAGCTCCTACAATGAGCAGTTCTTC. It specifies CASSLVLAGGSSYNEQFF.

This clonotype occurred many times. CDR3 loop: CSARRDIATNEKLFF. The CDR3 bases are TGCAGTGCTAGGCGGGACATAGCAACTAATGAAAAACTGTTTTTT. The genes are TRBV20-1 and TRBJ1-4, with D possibly being TRBD1 (6 bases). V lost 3 bases and J lost 0, with 11 bases in between. The CDR3 runs to 15 residues. From germline, CDR1 is DFQATT and CDR2 SNEGSKA (reference sequence).

This chain links TRBV29-1 with TRBJ1-4, with D possibly TRBD1 on 5 matching bases. The CDR3 runs to 13 residues. The V gene lost 6 bases and the J gene lost 7 bases, with 15 bases spanning the gap. Germline CDR1 is SQVTM and CDR2 is ANQGSEA. The CDR3 DNA reads TGCAGCGTATTACAGGTTACCGGTGAAAAACTGTTTTTT. This codes for CSVLQVTGEKLFF. The whole variable domain, remainder taken from reference TRBV29-1 and TRBJ1-4, is SAVISQKPSRDICQRGTSLTIQCQVDSQVTMMFWYRQQPGQSLTLIATANQGSEATYESGFVIDKFPISRPNLTFSTLTVSNMSPEDSSIYLCSVLQVTGEKLFFGSGTQLSVL.

A remark on this clonotype: At one end the junction does not follow the germline gene, possibly because of a read error. V is TRBV2 and J is TRBJ2-2; possibly TRBD1 or TRBD2 for D (5 bases each). Germline V gene sequence: CDR1 SNHLY, CDR2 FYNNEI. The CDR3 contains 16 residues. This CDR3 reads CASSEEGSLNTGELFF. CDR3 sequence (DNA): TGTGCCAGCAGCGAAGAGGGGTCACTGAACACCGGGGAGCTGTTTTTT.

The gene calls are TRBV15 and TRBJ1-4, with a possible D match to TRBD1 (5 bases). CDR1 and CDR2 from the germline V gene are LNHNV and YYDKDF (reference sequence). V lost 2 bases, J lost 8 bases, and 15 bases lay in between. This CDR3 spans 15 amino acids. CDR3 amino acids: CATSRPGRAGEKLFF. The CDR3 region has the DNA TGTGCCACCAGCAGACCGGGCAGGGCCGGGGAAAAACTGTTTTTT. Based on the CDR3 plus reference TRBV15 and TRBJ1-4, the full variable domain is DAMVIQNPRYQVTQFGKPVTLSCSQTLNHNVMYWYQQKSSQAPKLLFHYYDKDFNNEADTPDNFQSRRPNTSFCFLDIRSPGLGDTAMYLCATSRPGRAGEKLFFGSGTQLSVL.

The rearrangement joins TRBV20-1 to TRBJ1-5; the D gene is possibly TRBD1 (5 bases). The CDR3 spans 19 residues. Deletions cut 0 bases from V and 2 bases from J, with 23 bases between. Germline V gives CDR1 DFQATT, CDR2 SNEGSKA (reference sequence). This chain's CDR3 is CSARDFLGLGEGGNQPQHF. The DNA for the CDR3 is TGCAGTGCTAGAGATTTTTTGGGCCTGGGGGAGGGTGGCAATCAGCCCCAGCATTTT.

This clonotype was picked up many times. The chain carries TRBV5-1 and TRBJ2-1, with 7 bases matching TRBD2. Germline lookup yields CDR1 SGHRS and CDR2 YFSETQ. The V and J ends lost 4 bases and 0 bases, in that order; junction bases with no gene match: 7. CDR3 length: 16 amino acids. CDR3 amino acids: CASSQSGVSSYNEQFF. DNA of the CDR3: TGCGCCAGCAGCCAGAGCGGGGTAAGCTCCTACAATGAGCAGTTCTTC.

This clonotype was seen repeatedly, ten times or more. This chain links TRBV20-1 with TRBJ1-5, with 9 bases lining up with TRBD1. V shed 6 bases and J 5 bases; nucleotides not matched to a gene: 5. Germline V gene data show CDR1 as DFQATT and CDR2 as SNEGSKA (reference sequence). This CDR3 has 13 amino acids. The CDR3 loop reads CSATGQGHQPQHF. The CDR3 nucleotides are TGCAGTGCCACTGGACAGGGGCATCAGCCCCAGCATTTT.

This clonotype was seen many times. The rearrangement links TRBV24-1 to TRBJ2-1; TRBD2 might be the D (5 bases). Germline V gene sequence: CDR1 KGHDR, CDR2 SFDVKD. This CDR3 region has 11 residues. Trimming pared 9 bases from V and 10 bases from J, leaving 12 bases between. CDR3 residues: CATQSGEEQFF. The CDR3, as DNA: TGTGCCACCCAAAGTGGGGAGGAGCAGTTCTTC.